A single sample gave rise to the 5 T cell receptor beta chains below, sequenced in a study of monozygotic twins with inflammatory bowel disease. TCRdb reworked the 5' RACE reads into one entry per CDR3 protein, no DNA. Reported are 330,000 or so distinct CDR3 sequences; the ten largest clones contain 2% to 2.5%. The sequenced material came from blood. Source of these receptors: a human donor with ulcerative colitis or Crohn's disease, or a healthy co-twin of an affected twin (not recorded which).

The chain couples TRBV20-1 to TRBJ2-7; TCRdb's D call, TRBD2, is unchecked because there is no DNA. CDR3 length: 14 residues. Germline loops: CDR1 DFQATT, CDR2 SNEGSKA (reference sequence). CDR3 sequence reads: CSASPSGRGPEQYF.

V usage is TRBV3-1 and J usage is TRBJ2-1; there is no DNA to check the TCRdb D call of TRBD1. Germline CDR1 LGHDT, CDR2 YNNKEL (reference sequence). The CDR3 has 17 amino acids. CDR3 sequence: CASSQEGQGLASNEQFF.

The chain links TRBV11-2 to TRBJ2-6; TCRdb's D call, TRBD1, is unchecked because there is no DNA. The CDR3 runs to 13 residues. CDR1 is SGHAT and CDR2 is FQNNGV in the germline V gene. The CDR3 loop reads CATTGSGANVLTF.

The CDR3 loop is CASSQRLAENTGELFF. This sequence joins TRBV4-3 and TRBJ2-2; TCRdb lists TRBD2, though no DNA is available to test this call. CDR3 length: 16 residues. The germline V gene has CDR1 LGHNA and CDR2 YSLEER.

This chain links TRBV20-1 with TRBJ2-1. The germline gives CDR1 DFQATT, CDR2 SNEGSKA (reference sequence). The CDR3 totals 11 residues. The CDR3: CSASNTHEQFF.